Listed below are T cell receptor beta chains from one sample, sequenced in a study of vaccination and CD4 T cells after COVID-19. The antigens of these receptors remain unknown. TCRdb used MiXCR to reprocess the PCR reads, holding one entry per CDR3 protein. The sample has roughly 20,000 distinct CDR3 sequences, 60% seen once. Sequences were derived from CD4+ T cells from blood, cultured in vitro, sampled after SARS-CoV-2 vaccination. The receptor set was obtained from a human donor who had recovered from COVID-19. CDR3s include the opening cysteine and the closing phenylalanine or tryptophan. The D gene is left open where the match is weak. The size entry is marked missing in some rows and otherwise reads once, few, many or a size class.

NA | TRBJ2-2 | NA | TRBV27 | CASSQLKTAAAAGELFF | TGTGCCAGCAGTCAACTGAAGACGGCGGCCGCGGCCGGGGAGCTGTTTTTT
NA | TRBJ1-1 | NA | TRBV15 | CATSRAGPGIGTEAFF | TGTGCCACCAGCAGAGCGGGCCCAGGGATAGGCACTGAAGCTTTCTTT
NA | TRBJ1-6 | NA | TRBV11-2 | CASSQQNSGRDNSPLHF | TGTGCCAGCAGCCAACAAAATTCGGGACGGGATAATTCACCCCTCCACTTT
NA | TRBJ2-3 | NA | TRBV20-1 | CSARGPFSTDTQYF | TGCAGTGCTAGAGGACCATTTAGCACAGATACGCAGTATTTT
few | TRBJ1-5 | NA | TRBV24-1 | CATSEGGYSNQPQHF | TGTGCCACCAGTGAAGGAGGATATAGCAATCAGCCCCAGCATTTT
NA | TRBJ2-7 | NA | TRBV19 | CASSIKGWGSYEQYF | TGTGCCAGTAGTATAAAGGGCTGGGGCTCCTACGAGCAGTACTTC
NA | TRBJ1-3 | NA | TRBV12-3/TRBV12-4 | CASSAPGPNSGNTIYF | TGTGCCAGCAGTGCCCCGGGACCGAATTCTGGAAACACCATATATTTT
few | TRBJ1-1 | NA | TRBV30 | CAWNRGQEAFF | TGTGCCTGGAATCGCGGGCAGGAAGCTTTCTTT
NA | TRBJ1-1 | TRBD1 | TRBV20-1 | CSARRTGLNTEAFF | TGCAGTGCTCGCCGGACAGGATTGAACACTGAAGCTTTCTTT
once | TRBJ1-2 | NA | TRBV29-1 | CSVEGLRSGGYTF | TGCAGCGTTGAAGGGCTCAGGAGTGGCGGCTACACCTTC
NA | TRBJ1-1 | TRBD1 | TRBV6-5 | CASSYSIFGTADMNTEAFF | TGTGCCAGCAGTTACTCTATATTTGGGACAGCGGACATGAACACTGAAGCTTTCTTT
NA | TRBJ2-7 | TRBD1 | TRBV10-3 | CAIRAPGTGVNYEQYF | TGTGCCATCAGAGCCCCGGGGACAGGGGTAAACTACGAGCAGTACTTC
NA | TRBJ1-1 | TRBD1 | TRBV29-1 | CSVRQGIATEAFF | TGCAGCGTCCGACAGGGGATCGCCACTGAAGCTTTCTTT
few | TRBJ2-2 | TRBD2 | TRBV20-1 | CSARTSGTAGELFF | TGCAGTGCTAGAACGAGCGGGACTGCCGGGGAGCTGTTTTTT
NA | TRBJ2-3 | NA | TRBV19 | CASSPSGTDTQYF | TGTGCCAGTAGTCCCTCCGGCACAGATACGCAGTATTTT
NA | TRBJ1-2 | TRBD1 | TRBV6-1 | CASSPIGQGLYGYTF | TGTGCCAGCAGCCCAATCGGACAGGGTTTATATGGCTACACCTTC
NA | TRBJ2-5 | TRBD1 | TRBV24-1 | CATSDWDSPGTDKETQYF | TGTGCCACCAGTGATTGGGATTCACCCGGGACAGATAAAGAGACCCAGTACTTC
NA | TRBJ2-7 | NA | TRBV25-1 | CASSERWQDHAYEQYF | TGTGCCAGCAGTGAACGTTGGCAGGACCACGCTTACGAGCAGTACTTC
NA | TRBJ2-7 | NA | TRBV20-1 | CSARAFGPGPQTGEQYF | TGCAGTGCTAGAGCTTTTGGGCCCGGCCCCCAAACCGGCGAGCAGTACTTC
NA | TRBJ2-5 | TRBD2 | TRBV24-1 | CATSRGGAGGEETQYF | TGTGCCACCAGCCGGGGGGGAGCGGGAGGTGAAGAGACCCAGTACTTC
few | TRBJ1-1 | NA | TRBV6-1 | CASSEAARVRTEAFF | TGTGCCAGCAGTGAAGCGGCCAGGGTTAGGACTGAAGCTTTCTTT
few | TRBJ1-5 | NA | TRBV11-2 | CASSLEGGGNQPQHF | TGTGCCAGCAGCTTAGAGGGAGGGGGCAATCAGCCCCAGCATTTT
NA | TRBJ1-6 | NA | TRBV6-2/TRBV6-3 | CASRARVDSPLHF | TGTGCCAGCAGGGCCCGTGTGGACTCACCCCTCCACTTT
NA | TRBJ2-5 | TRBD2 | TRBV20-1 | CSARDPGLAGQETQYF | TGCAGTGCTAGAGACCCGGGACTAGCGGGCCAAGAGACCCAGTACTTC
NA | TRBJ2-7 | TRBD2 | TRBV28 | CASSFRLAGVGEQYF | TGTGCCAGCAGTTTTCGGCTAGCGGGAGTAGGGGAGCAGTACTTC
NA | TRBJ2-5 | TRBD2 | TRBV20-1 | CSATGLAGIDQETQYF | TGCAGTGCTACAGGACTAGCGGGAATAGATCAAGAGACCCAGTACTTC
NA | TRBJ1-5 | TRBD1 | TRBV7-6 | CASSVDRDQPQHF | TGTGCCAGCAGCGTGGACAGGGACCAGCCCCAGCATTTT
NA | TRBJ1-1 | TRBD1 | TRBV28 | CASMGTGNTEAFF | TGTGCCAGCATGGGGACAGGGAACACTGAAGCTTTCTTT
NA | TRBJ1-2 | TRBD1 | TRBV6-2/TRBV6-3 | CASSSGQGRRNYGYTF | TGTGCCAGCAGTTCCGGACAGGGGAGGAGAAACTATGGCTACACCTTC
NA | TRBJ1-2 | NA | TRBV20-1 | CSATSRILNYGYTF | TGCAGTGCTACTTCACGGATCCTTAACTATGGCTACACCTTC
NA | TRBJ1-2 | NA | TRBV27 | CASRQRSRMGLSVDYGYTF | TGTGCCAGCAGGCAACGGTCCCGAATGGGACTCTCAGTGGACTATGGCTACACCTTC
NA | TRBJ1-2 | NA | TRBV12-3/TRBV12-4 | CASSPTVYGYTF | TGTGCCAGCAGTCCGACAGTCTATGGCTACACCTTC
few | TRBJ1-5 | NA | TRBV19 | CASSLRPSTDSNQPQHF | TGTGCCAGTAGTCTCCGCCCCTCGACAGATAGCAATCAGCCCCAGCATTTT
NA | TRBJ1-1 | NA | TRBV6-1 | CASILTVNTEAFF | TGTGCCAGCATACTAACAGTGAACACTGAAGCTTTCTTT
NA | TRBJ1-5 | NA | TRBV10-3 | CAISEGDDDQPQHF | TGTGCCATCAGTGAAGGGGACGACGATCAGCCCCAGCATTTT
NA | TRBJ2-3 | TRBD1 | TRBV27 | CASKRDRTDTQYF | TGTGCCAGCAAACGGGACAGAACAGATACGCAGTATTTT
NA | TRBJ1-6 | TRBD1 | TRBV7-6 | CASSLAQGANSPLHF | TGTGCCAGCAGCTTGGCGCAGGGGGCGAATTCACCCCTCCACTTT